The 6 T cell receptor beta chains below come from one sample, sequenced in a study of T cell responses to AZD1222 COVID-19 vaccine. TCRdb's copy holds only in-frame clones and misses some; the assay was immunoSEQ multiplex PCR. The table has about 130,000 clones, about nine tenths seen once. The sequenced sample was peripheral blood, obtained 28 days after the second AZD1222 dose. All receptors derive from an adult who received the AZD1222 COVID-19 vaccine.

V and J are TRBV7-9 and TRBJ1-1; D not resolved. The CDR3 is made up of 13 amino acids. Germline CDR1 and CDR2: SEHNR and FQNEAQ (reference sequence). Trimming left V 4 bases short and J 1 base short, with 7 bases between. The CDR3 region has the DNA TGTGCCAGCAGCTGGTCGGGGAACACTGAAGCTTTCTTT. This codes for CASSWSGNTEAFF. Full variable domain (missing parts from reference TRBV7-9 and TRBJ1-1): DTGVSQNPRHKITKRGQNVTFRCDPISEHNRLYWYRQTLGQGPEFLTYFQNEAQLEKSRLLSDRFSAERPKGSFSTLEIQRTEQGDSAMYLCASSWSGNTEAFFGQGTRLTVV.

The chain has TRBV7-9 and TRBJ1-1; 9 bases match TRBD1. The CDR3 sequence is 17 residues long. The germline V gene encodes CDR1 SEHNR and CDR2 FQNEAQ (reference sequence). V lost 1 base to trimming and J lost 1 base; unmatched junction nucleotides: 7. In DNA form, the CDR3 reads TGTGCCAGCAGCTTAGTTGGGACAGGGCTCGCGAACACTGAAGCTTTCTTT. It yields the protein CASSLVGTGLANTEAFF.

The V and J genes are TRBV29-1 and TRBJ2-1; weak D call: TRBD2 (6 bases). The V gene lost 4 bases and the J gene lost 0 bases, with 10 bases spanning the gap. The CDR3 covers 14 residues. Germline V lookup: CDR1 SQVTM, CDR2 ANQGSEA. The CDR3 loop reads CSVARESSYNEQFF. The CDR3 nucleotides read TGCAGCGTTGCTCGGGAGAGCTCCTACAATGAGCAGTTCTTC.

CDR3 residues: CSASKSGRAAGELFF. CDR3 bases: TGCAGTGCTAGTAAAAGCGGGAGAGCCGCCGGGGAGCTGTTTTTT. The rearrangement uses TRBV20-1 and TRBJ2-2; 8 positions agree with TRBD2. This CDR3 comprises 15 residues. V gave up 3 bases and J gave up 6 bases; unmatched junction bases: 9. CDR1 and CDR2 (germline): DFQATT, SNEGSKA (reference sequence).

The rearrangement links TRBV5-1 to TRBJ2-2; a possible D gene is TRBD1 (6 bases). The CDR3 totals 16 residues. Deletions cut 3 bases from V and 0 bases from J, with 12 bases between. The germline gives CDR1 SGHRS, CDR2 YFSETQ. CDR3 nucleotide sequence: TGCGCCAGCAGCTGGACAGTTCAAGCGAACACCGGGGAGCTGTTTTTT. Translated: CASSWTVQANTGELFF.

J is TRBJ2-1 and V is TRBV4-1; 7 bases are shared with TRBD1. The CDR3 length is 15 residues. Germline-derived CDR1 and CDR2 are MGHRA and YSYEKL. J was trimmed by 1 base and V by 4 bases; bases with no gene match: 4. The CDR3 spells CASSPEGASYNEQFF. For the CDR3, the DNA is TGCGCCAGCAGCCCCGAGGGGGCTTCCTACAATGAGCAGTTCTTC.